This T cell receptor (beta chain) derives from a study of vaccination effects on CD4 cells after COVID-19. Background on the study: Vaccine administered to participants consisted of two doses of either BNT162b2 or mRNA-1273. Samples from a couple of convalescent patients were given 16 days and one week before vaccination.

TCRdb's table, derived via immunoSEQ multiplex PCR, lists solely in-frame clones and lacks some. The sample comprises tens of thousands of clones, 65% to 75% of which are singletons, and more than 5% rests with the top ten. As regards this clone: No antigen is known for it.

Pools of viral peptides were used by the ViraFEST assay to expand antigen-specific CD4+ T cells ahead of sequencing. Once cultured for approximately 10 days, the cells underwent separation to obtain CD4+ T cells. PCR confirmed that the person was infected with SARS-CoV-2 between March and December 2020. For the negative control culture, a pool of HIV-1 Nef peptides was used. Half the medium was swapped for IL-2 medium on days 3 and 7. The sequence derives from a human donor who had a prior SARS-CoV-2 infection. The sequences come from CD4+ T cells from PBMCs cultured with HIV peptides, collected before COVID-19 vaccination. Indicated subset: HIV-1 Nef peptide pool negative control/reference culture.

CDR3 coding DNA: TGCGCCAGCAGCCTGGACGGGGACTCACCCCTCCACTTT. This translates into CASSLDGDSPLHF. The rearrangement joins TRBV5-1 to TRBJ1-6, with D possibly TRBD1 on 5 matching bases. Germline values: CDR1 SGHRS, CDR2 YFSETQ. Trimming stripped 4 bases from V and 10 bases from J, with 12 bases between. The CDR3 is 13 amino acids. Based on the CDR3 plus reference TRBV5-1 and TRBJ1-6, the full variable domain is KAGVTQTPRYLIKTRGQQVTLSCSPISGHRSVSWYQQTPGQGLQFLFEYFSETQRNKGNFPGRFSGRQFSNSRSEMNVSTLELGDSALYLCASSLDGDSPLHFGNGTRLTVT.